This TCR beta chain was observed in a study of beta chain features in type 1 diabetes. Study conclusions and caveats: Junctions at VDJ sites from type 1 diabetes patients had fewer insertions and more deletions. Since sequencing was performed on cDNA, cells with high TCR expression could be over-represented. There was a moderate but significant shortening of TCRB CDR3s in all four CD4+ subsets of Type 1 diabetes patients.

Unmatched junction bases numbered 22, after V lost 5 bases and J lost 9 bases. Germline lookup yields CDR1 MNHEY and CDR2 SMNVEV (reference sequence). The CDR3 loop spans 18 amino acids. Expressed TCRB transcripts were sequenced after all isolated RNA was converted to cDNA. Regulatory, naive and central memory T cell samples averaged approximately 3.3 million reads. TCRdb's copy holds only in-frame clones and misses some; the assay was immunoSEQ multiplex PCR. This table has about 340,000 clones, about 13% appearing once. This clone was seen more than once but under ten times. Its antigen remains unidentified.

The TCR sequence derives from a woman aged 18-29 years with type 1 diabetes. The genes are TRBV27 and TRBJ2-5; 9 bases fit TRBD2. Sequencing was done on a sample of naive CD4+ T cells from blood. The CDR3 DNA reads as TGTGCCAGCAGTCCGCTAGCGGGAAGGGGGGACCCGGGGGTGGCCCAGTACTTC. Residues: CASSPLAGRGDPGVAQYF.